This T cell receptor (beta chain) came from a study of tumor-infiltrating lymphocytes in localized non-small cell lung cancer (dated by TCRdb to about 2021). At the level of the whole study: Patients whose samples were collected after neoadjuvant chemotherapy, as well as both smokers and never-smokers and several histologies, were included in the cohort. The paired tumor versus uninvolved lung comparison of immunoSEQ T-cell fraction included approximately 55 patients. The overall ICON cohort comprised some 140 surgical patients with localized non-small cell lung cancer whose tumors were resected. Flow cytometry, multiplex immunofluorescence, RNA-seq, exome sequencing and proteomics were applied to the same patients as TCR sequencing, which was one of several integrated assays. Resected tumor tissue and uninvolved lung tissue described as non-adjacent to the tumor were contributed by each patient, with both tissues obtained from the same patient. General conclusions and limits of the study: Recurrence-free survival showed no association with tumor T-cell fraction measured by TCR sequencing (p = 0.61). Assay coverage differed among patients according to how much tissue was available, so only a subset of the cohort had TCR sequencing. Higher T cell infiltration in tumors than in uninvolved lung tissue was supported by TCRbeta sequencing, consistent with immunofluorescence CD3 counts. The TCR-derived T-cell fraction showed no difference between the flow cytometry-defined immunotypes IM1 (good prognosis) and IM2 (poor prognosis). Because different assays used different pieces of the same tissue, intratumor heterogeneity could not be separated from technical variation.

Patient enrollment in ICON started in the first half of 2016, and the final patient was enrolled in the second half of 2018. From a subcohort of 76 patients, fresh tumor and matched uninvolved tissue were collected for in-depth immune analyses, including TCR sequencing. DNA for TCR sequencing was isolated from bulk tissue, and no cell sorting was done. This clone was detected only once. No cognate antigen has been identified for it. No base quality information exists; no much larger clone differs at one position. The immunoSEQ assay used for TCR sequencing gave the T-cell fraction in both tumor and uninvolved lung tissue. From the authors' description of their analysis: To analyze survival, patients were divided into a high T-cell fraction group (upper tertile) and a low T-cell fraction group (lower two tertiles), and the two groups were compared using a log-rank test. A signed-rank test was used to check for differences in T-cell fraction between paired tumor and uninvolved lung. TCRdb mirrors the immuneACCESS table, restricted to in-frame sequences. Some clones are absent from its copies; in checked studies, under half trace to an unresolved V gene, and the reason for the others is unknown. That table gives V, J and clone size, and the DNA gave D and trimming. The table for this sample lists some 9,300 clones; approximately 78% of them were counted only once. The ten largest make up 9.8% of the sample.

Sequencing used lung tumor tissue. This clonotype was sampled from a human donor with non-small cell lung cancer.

The CDR3 amino acid sequence is: CASSSYRGTFYNEQFF. The nucleotide sequence reads as follows: TGTGCCAGCAGCTCTTACAGGGGGACCTTCTACAATGAGCAGTTCTTC. The V and J genes are TRBV5-8 and TRBJ2-1; 8 bases in the junction line up with TRBD1. Trimming removed 3 bases from V and 3 bases from J; the gene matches leave 8 bases unexplained. Taken from the germline V gene, the CDR1 and CDR2 loops are SGHTS and YDEGEE. The CDR3 measures 16 amino acids from cysteine to phenylalanine. Solely the CDR3 DNA is kept, with 48 bases framed from the first base.